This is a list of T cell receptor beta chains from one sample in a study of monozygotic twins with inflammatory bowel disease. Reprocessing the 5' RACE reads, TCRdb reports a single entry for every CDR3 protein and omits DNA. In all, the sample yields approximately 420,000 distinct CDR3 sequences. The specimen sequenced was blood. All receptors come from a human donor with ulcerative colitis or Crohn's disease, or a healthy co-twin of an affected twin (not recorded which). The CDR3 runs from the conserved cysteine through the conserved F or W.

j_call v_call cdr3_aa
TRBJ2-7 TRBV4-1 CASSQVQGSSYEQYF
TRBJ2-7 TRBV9 CASSVDIGLSYEQYF
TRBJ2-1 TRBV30 CAWSRGLAGGPDEQFF
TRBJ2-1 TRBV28 CATLSGVTNEQFF
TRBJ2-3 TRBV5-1 CASSWGLAGSTDTQYF
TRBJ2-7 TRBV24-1 CATSDFCLGGPNYEQYF
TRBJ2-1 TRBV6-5 CASLIDNEQFF
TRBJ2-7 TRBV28 CASSLTGGPIEQYF
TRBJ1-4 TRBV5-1 CASSLSSASDLKIF
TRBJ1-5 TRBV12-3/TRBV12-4 CASSLAGKGSNQPQHF
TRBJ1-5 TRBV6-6 CATRDVDQPQHF
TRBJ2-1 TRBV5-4 CASSLDRVVNEQFF
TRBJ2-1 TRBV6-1 CASKEVAGGYLGAYNEQFF
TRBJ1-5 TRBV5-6 CASSLFGQPQHF
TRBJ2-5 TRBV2 CASRTGAVEETQYF
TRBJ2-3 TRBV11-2 CASSLGTSGRAGDTDTQYF